This TCR beta chain was sequenced for a study of cytomegalovirus exposure and HLA in healthy donors (dated by TCRdb to about 2017). About the investigation overall: An earlier analysis of several hundred of the donors reported approximately 290 Gb of sequence data and 120 million or so unique TCR beta sequences from 150 million to 200 million T cells. About 300 gigabases of sequencing data and 75 million to 85 million unique TCR sequences made up an early release that covered fewer than 650 HLA-typed donors. Among the roughly 390 genotyped donors, approximately 81% belonged to the genetic ancestry cluster associated with self-reported Caucasian donors. The study was designed to test whether signatures of past pathogen exposure could be identified by cataloging public T cell receptors. The study used immunosequencing to profile the T cell repertoires of approximately 650 subjects and linked those repertoires to cytomegalovirus serostatus. Along with the approximately 670-subject first cohort, a separate validation cohort of over 90 different subjects was used. To predict cytomegalovirus infection status, the study combined high-throughput TCR immunosequencing, statistical association of individual TCRs with disease status, and machine learning. A later analysis re-examined previously published TCR beta repertoires from more than 600 donors and added high-resolution HLA genotyping to investigate patterns of TCR occurrence. Rather than drawing on any new phenotypic data, the later analysis identified candidate immune exposures from TCR beta sequences and the way those sequences occurred across donors. An earlier analysis of 450 to 750 of the donors used high-throughput TCR beta sequencing to judge whether each TCR beta V gene segment behaved as functional or pseudogenic. Donor age, sex, ethnicity and CMV serostatus were collected together with the repertoire data. A later genetic analysis took genome-wide SNP genotypes for about 65% of the 666 donors and used that subset as a discovery cohort. All discovery cohort repertoires had been generated using a single sequencing platform. HLA typing covered class I and class II loci at four-digit resolution. Typing coverage differed by locus: A, B, C, DRB1 and DQB1 were typed in roughly 620-630 donors, DQA1 in 500 to 550, DPA1 in 600 to 610, and DPB1 in approximately 450. Roughly 5 DR-DQ haplotypes were handled as single units for association and clustering, since linkage in the cohort was strong. Among roughly 400 genotyped donors of the cohort, an average of approximately 240,000 unique TCR beta nucleotide sequences was sequenced per donor, of which roughly 18% were non-productive. General study outcomes and caveats: Correlated functional status among segregating V segments might be attributable to linkage disequilibrium, but an unknown experimental factor could not be ruled out. The only immune exposure information available for the cohort was CMV serostatus. In an earlier analysis of some 540 of the donors, most TCR beta V segments appeared in productive rearrangements about 90% or about 30% of the time, broadly matching IMGT annotations. Strong co-occurrence of HLA alleles, especially DR and DQ, made assigning TCR associations to individual alleles difficult. In both the original and validation cohorts, the classifier was reported to diagnose cytomegalovirus status with high specificity and sensitivity. In vitro tests confirmed that three of the cytomegalovirus-associated TCR beta chains recognize cytomegalovirus antigens. Because HLA typing was unavailable for some donors at each locus, only the typed subset was used in association tests. This cohort had only TCR beta chains sequenced, and the lack of alpha or paired-chain data limited which features could be detected. According to a later genetic analysis, donors in an Asian-associated ancestry cluster had fewer N-insertions in productive TCRs than the approximately 610-donor mean. A later analysis found that HLA-associated TCR beta chains were more clonally expanded and had lower generation probabilities than equally common non-associated chains. V-gene and J-gene trimming of TCR beta chains was associated with a missense DCLRE1C variant in a later genetic analysis, and the association was replicated in an independent cohort. In a later analysis, TCR association rates were found to vary across HLA loci, with the most associated TCRs seen for DRB1 alleles and the fewest for HLA-C alleles. Most TCR sequences were observed very rarely across donors, whereas some public TCRs were present in many individuals. The presence/absence analyses assumed that sequencing depth was roughly uniform across donors, and that assumption may not be true. Specific HLA alleles were associated with about 17,000 TCR beta sequences at a false discovery rate of 0.05 in a later analysis. In a later analysis, most CMV-associated TCR beta chains were found to appear HLA-restricted, with HLA associations seemingly driven largely by CMV exposure. According to a later analysis, parvovirus B19, influenza, CMV and Epstein-Barr virus appeared linked to several top co-occurrence clusters. A further reported finding was that TCR beta sequences accurately predicted the HLA-A and HLA-B alleles for most subjects in the first cohort. The authors suggested that the approach could potentially be extended to other disease states and immunological phenotypes. Because counts were too low, seventeen rarely observed V segments, including chromosome 9 orphons, were excluded from the earlier analysis of a few hundred of the donors. A group of highly shared sequence variants was considered likely to be a technical artifact of the sequencing pipeline. In the study, around 150 TCR beta chains were listed as associated with cytomegalovirus. The 87-base-pair reads could not distinguish some IMGT-functional V segments, including TRBV6-2 and TRBV6-3, so those segments were excluded.

The germline V gene gives CDR1 as LGHNA and CDR2 as YSLEER. Reading from cysteine to phenylalanine, the CDR3 counts 16 amino acids. The CDR3 DNA has 48 bases and is translated from base 1. V loses 6 bases of germline sequence and J loses 4 bases, and the interval between the two ends is 21 bases. The cohort consisted of approximately 670 healthy bone marrow donors. Cohort members were all nominally healthy when sampled, although unrecorded immune exposures were likely present. The donor tested CMV seropositive and was one of the 289 seropositive cohort members. A peripheral blood sample was provided by each donor, and peripheral blood mononuclear cells were used for TCR beta sequencing. Genomic DNA extraction from the blood cell samples was performed with the Qiagen DNeasy Blood Extraction Kit. Libraries came from the immunoSEQ multiplex PCR assay. A mixture of 60 forward primers for TCR Vbeta segments and 13 reverse primers for TCR Jbeta segments was used in the multiplex PCR. Amplification of the CDR3 region of rearranged TCR beta genes was performed with a multiplex PCR assay on genomic DNA. The Illumina HiSeq System was used to sequence the amplified TCR beta libraries as 87-base-pair reads. As for the authors' bioinformatics: Across the roughly 600 repertoires, a later analysis counted about 81 million unique TCR beta chains, some 11 million of which were shared by at least two donors. Raw reads were error-corrected and collapsed into unique sequences by a nearest-neighbor algorithm in which closely related sequences were merged to remove PCR and sequencing errors. CDR3 sequences were aligned to IMGT reference sequences to assign V, D and J gene segments. Each retained sequence needed at least a six-nucleotide match to both a V gene segment and a J gene segment. A rearrangement counted as productive if the CDR3 had no stop codons and remained in frame with V and J, and every other rearrangement counted as non-productive. Following IMGT convention, CDR3 was defined as the stretch from the second conserved V-encoded cysteine up to the conserved J-encoded phenylalanine. Sequences without an unambiguous match to a single V gene segment were excluded from the earlier analysis of a few hundred of the donors. In an earlier analysis of roughly 600 of the donors, a V segment was called functional when productive rearrangements were above 56.7%, and segregating when the standard deviation between donors exceeded 5%. A statistical classification framework was built to diagnose cytomegalovirus status from the catalog of TCR beta chain sequences. V and J gene assignment, in a later analysis, came from comparing TCR nucleotide sequences with IMGT/GENE-DB human TR gene sequences. The TCRdist pipeline was used in a later analysis to assign CDR3 sequences and most-parsimonious VDJ recombination scenarios. A later analysis defined each TCR beta chain by its CDR3 amino acid sequence plus V-gene family, and excluded reads lacking a unique V-gene family. As a way to deal with suspected cross-contamination and a sequencing artifact, a later analysis dropped 500 to 700 nucleotide sequences that were highly shared and had low generation probability. In a later analysis, a clonal expansion index was calculated for each public chain from normalized within-repertoire ranks of inferred template counts. A later analysis computed generation probabilities with a VDJ recombination model fitted to out-of-frame rearrangements, and checked the results against IGoR. Hypergeometric tests were used in a later analysis to score TCR-TCR, TCR-HLA and TCR-CMV co-occurrence, with a repertoire-size bias correction applied to the TCR pairs. To estimate false discovery rates, a later analysis permuted the HLA or CMV assignments 20 times. In a later analysis, co-occurring TCRs were grouped with DBSCAN, and TCRdist sequence similarity was added when clustering was performed within HLA-allele-positive subsets. Repertoires with fewer than 30,000 or more than 120,000 public chains, plus five repertoires with anomalous nucleotide sharing, were excluded from co-occurrence clustering. Imported from immuneACCESS, the table was reduced by TCRdb to in-frame sequences with V and J called. These copies leave out some clones; in studies compared against another copy, an unresolved V gene accounts for under half, and the cause of the remainder is not known. The DNA was the basis for D and trimming; V, J and clone size are from that table. For this sample the table gives 130,000 to 150,000 clones, of which approximately 78% were detected only once. The leading ten clones occupy approximately 2.5% of the sample.

In regard to this clone: Its binding antigen is unknown. No quality values exist for individual bases; no much larger clone is one base distant.

The source is a woman younger than 30 in good health and CMV-seropositive. Sequencing used PBMCs. The rearrangement joined TRBV4-3 to TRBJ1-1; a tentative D match to TRBD1 spans 6 bases. The CDR3 protein is CASRSTGTGLVTEAFF. In nucleotide form, the sequence is TGCGCCAGCAGAAGCACAGGGACGGGGCTAGTCACTGAAGCTTTCTTT.